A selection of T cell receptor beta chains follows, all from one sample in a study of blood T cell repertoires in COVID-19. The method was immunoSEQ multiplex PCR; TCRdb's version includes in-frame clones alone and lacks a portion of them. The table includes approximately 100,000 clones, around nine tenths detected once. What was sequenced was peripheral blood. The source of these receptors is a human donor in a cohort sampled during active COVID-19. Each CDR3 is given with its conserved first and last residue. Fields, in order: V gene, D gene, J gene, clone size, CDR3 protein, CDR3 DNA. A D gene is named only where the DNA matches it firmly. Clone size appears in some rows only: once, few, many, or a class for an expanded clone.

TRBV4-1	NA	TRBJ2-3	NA	CASSQARGAGTDTQYF	TGCGCCAGCAGCCAGGCCAGGGGGGCTGGGACAGATACGCAGTATTTT
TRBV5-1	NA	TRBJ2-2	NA	CASSFGPQGQAGELFF	TGCGCCAGCAGTTTTGGCCCACAGGGACAAGCCGGGGAGCTGTTTTTT
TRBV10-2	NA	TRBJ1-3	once	CASSSDRIGNTIYF	TGCGCCAGCAGTTCAGACAGGATAGGAAACACCATATATTTT
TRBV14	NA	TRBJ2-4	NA	CASSQEVGGAKNIQYF	TGTGCCAGCAGCCAAGAGGTCGGGGGAGCCAAAAACATTCAGTACTTC
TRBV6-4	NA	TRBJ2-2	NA	CASSLTYTGELFF	TGTGCCAGCAGCCTTACATACACCGGGGAGCTGTTTTTT
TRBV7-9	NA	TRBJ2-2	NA	CASSLIVILNTGELFF	TGTGCCAGCAGCTTAATAGTGATCCTAAACACCGGGGAGCTGTTTTTT
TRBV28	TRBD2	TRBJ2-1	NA	CASSLAGGFMNEQFF	TGTGCCAGCAGTTTGGCGGGAGGGTTCATGAATGAGCAGTTCTTC
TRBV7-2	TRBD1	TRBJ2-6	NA	CASSSYRGVQSGANVLTF	TGTGCCAGCAGCTCGTACAGGGGAGTTCAGAGTGGGGCCAACGTCCTGACTTTC
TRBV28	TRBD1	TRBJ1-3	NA	CASSYRTGAGNTIYF	TGTGCCAGCAGTTACCGGACAGGCGCTGGAAACACCATATATTTT
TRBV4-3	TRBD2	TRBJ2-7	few	CASSQDWLAGSYEQYF	TGCGCCAGCAGCCAAGATTGGTTAGCGGGCTCCTACGAGCAGTACTTC
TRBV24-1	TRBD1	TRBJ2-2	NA	CATRTGNTGELFF	TGTGCCACCCGGACAGGGAACACCGGGGAGCTGTTTTTT
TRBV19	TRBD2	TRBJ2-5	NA	CASSPLAGGAGYETQYF	TGTGCCAGTAGTCCACTAGCGGGAGGGGCTGGGTATGAGACCCAGTACTTC
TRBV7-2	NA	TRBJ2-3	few	CASSLARTDTQYF	TGTGCCAGCAGCTTAGCGCGAACAGATACGCAGTATTTT
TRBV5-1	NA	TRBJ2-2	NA	CASSFAGSNTGELFF	TGCGCCAGCAGCTTTGCCGGGAGTAACACCGGGGAGCTGTTTTTT
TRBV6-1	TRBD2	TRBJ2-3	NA	CASSESGGGADTQYF	TGTGCCAGCAGTGAAAGCGGCGGGGGTGCAGATACGCAGTATTTT
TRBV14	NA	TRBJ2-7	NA	CASSQDSSLYEQYF	TGTGCCAGCAGCCAAGATTCTAGTTTGTACGAGCAGTACTTC
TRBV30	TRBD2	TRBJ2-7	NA	CAWSQGTSGTYEQYF	TGTGCCTGGAGCCAAGGGACTAGCGGGACCTACGAGCAGTACTTC
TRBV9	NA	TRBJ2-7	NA	CASSEGTFSYEQYF	TGTGCCAGCAGCGAAGGGACATTTTCCTACGAGCAGTACTTC
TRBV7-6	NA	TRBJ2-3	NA	CASSPNRRGILLDTQYF	TGTGCCAGCAGCCCCAACAGGAGGGGTATATTATTGGATACGCAGTATTTT
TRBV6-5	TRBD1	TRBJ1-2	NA	CASSAGGTYGYTF	TGTGCCAGCAGCGCAGGGGGTACGTATGGCTACACCTTC
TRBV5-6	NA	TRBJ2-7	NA	CASSPRQERYEQYF	TGTGCCAGCAGCCCCCGGCAGGAAAGATACGAGCAGTACTTC
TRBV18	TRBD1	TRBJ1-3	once	CASSPETGVPGNTIYF	TGTGCCAGCTCCCCCGAGACAGGGGTGCCTGGAAACACCATATATTTT
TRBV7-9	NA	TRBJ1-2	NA	CASSASSGRNYGYTF	TGTGCCAGCAGCGCCAGCTCCGGCAGGAATTATGGCTACACCTTC
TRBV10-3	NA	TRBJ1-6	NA	CAISTSGTLSSYNSPLHF	TGTGCCATCAGCACTTCGGGGACACTGAGCTCCTATAATTCACCCCTCCACTTT
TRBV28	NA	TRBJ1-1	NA	CASSPGWLTEAFF	TGTGCCAGCAGTCCGGGATGGTTGACTGAAGCTTTCTTT
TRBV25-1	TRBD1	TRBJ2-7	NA	CASSGPGQGAYEQYF	TGTGCCAGCAGTGGTCCGGGACAGGGGGCTTACGAGCAGTACTTC
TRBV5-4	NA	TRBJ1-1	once	CASSALRGNTEAFF	TGTGCCAGCAGCGCCCTAAGGGGGAACACTGAAGCTTTCTTT
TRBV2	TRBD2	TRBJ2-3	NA	CASRGGGGAVIGTDTQYF	TGTGCCAGCAGAGGGGGCGGGGGGGCCGTTATTGGCACAGATACGCAGTATTTT
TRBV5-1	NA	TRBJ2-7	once	CASSLAGSYEQYF	TGCGCCAGCAGCTTGGCCGGCTCCTACGAGCAGTACTTC
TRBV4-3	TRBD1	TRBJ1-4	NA	CASSQGQRTTNEKLFF	TGCGCCAGCAGCCAGGGACAGCGAACAACTAATGAAAAACTGTTTTTT
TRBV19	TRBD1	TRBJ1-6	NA	CASRRDSFNSPLHF	TGTGCCAGTAGGCGGGACAGCTTTAATTCACCCCTCCACTTT
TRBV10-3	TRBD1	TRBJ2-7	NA	CAISEPTGTEYF	TGTGCCATCAGTGAGCCAACCGGGACAGAGTACTTC
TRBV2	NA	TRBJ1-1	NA	CASRGTDYTEAFF	TGTGCCAGCAGGGGCACAGATTACACTGAAGCTTTCTTT
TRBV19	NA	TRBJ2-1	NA	CASSIVPEISYNEQFF	TGTGCCAGTAGTATAGTCCCAGAAATATCCTACAATGAGCAGTTCTTC
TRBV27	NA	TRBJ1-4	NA	CASSLWGERNEKLFF	TGTGCCAGCAGTTTATGGGGGGAGAGGAACGAAAAACTGTTTTTT
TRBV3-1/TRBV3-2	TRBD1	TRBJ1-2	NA	CASSQVLTGVYGYTF	TGTGCCAGCAGCCAAGTTCTGACAGGGGTCTATGGCTACACCTTC
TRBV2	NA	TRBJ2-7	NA	CASSEAPRYSSYEQYF	TGTGCCAGCAGTGAAGCCCCACGTTACAGCTCCTACGAGCAGTACTTC
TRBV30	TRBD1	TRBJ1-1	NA	CAWSVGQGVTEAFF	TGTGCCTGGAGTGTGGGGCAGGGGGTCACTGAAGCTTTCTTT
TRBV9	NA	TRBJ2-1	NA	CASSVAGSWGDEQFF	TGTGCCAGCAGCGTAGCTGGAAGTTGGGGAGATGAGCAGTTCTTC
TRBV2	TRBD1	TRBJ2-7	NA	CASSRDRGIHEQYF	TGTGCCAGCAGCAGGGACAGGGGAATCCACGAGCAGTACTTC
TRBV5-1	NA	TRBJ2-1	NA	CASSLSTGLEEQFF	TGCGCCAGCAGCCTCTCGACAGGCCTAGAAGAGCAGTTCTTC
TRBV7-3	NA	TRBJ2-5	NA	CASSLRGGYGETQYF	TGTGCCAGCAGCTTACGTGGAGGGTATGGAGAGACCCAGTACTTC
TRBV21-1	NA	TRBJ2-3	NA	CASGKDSYTDTQYF	TGTGCCAGCGGTAAGGACAGCTACACAGATACGCAGTATTTT
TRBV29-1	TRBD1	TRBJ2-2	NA	CSATRGLGFDSRNTGELFF	TGCAGCGCCACCAGGGGGTTAGGGTTTGATAGCAGGAACACCGGGGAGCTGTTTTTT
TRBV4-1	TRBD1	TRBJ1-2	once	CASSQPGTGGGYTF	TGCGCCAGCAGCCAACCCGGGACAGGGGGCGGCTACACCTTC